This entry is about one T cell receptor beta chain. Trimming shortened V by 3 bases and J by 10 bases, and 10 bases separated the two germline ends. The germline CDR1 and CDR2 sequences are SGHTA and FQGNSA. This CDR3 is 12 amino acids long. This sample is part of a study of cytomegalovirus exposure and HLA in healthy donors. Study-level information: Ancestry clustering placed more than 80% of approximately 370 genotyped donors in the Caucasian-associated cluster.

Researchers ran the PCR with 60 Vbeta and 13 Jbeta primers. TCRdb's copy holds only in-frame clones and misses some; the assay was immunoSEQ multiplex PCR. The sample contains about 140,000 clones, 76% of which appear only once. In nominal health when sampled, donors likely had unrecorded immune exposures nonetheless. This receptor was obtained from a male donor in good health and CMV-seronegative. Sequences were obtained from PBMCs. The chain links TRBV7-2 to TRBJ2-1; D gene ambiguous. CDR3 DNA sequence: TGTGCCAGCAGCTTTAGCCTAGGCGAGCAGTTCTTC. It translates to CASSFSLGEQFF.